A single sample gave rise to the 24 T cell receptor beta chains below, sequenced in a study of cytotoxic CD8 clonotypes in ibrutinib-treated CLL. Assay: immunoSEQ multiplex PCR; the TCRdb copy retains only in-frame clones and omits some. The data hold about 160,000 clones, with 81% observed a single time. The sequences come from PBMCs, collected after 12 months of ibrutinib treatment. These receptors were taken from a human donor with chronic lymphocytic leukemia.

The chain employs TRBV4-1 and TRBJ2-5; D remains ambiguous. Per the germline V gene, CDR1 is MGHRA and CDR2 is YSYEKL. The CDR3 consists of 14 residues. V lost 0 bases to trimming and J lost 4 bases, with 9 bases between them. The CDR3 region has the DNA TGCGCCAGCAGCCAAGATATGTATGGAGAGACCCAGTACTTC. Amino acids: CASSQDMYGETQYF.

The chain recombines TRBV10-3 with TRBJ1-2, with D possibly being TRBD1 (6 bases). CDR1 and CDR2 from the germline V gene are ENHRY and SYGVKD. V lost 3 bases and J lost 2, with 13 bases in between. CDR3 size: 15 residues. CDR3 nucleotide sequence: TGTGCCATCAGTGACTCCACAGGGCCCAACTATGGCTACACCTTC. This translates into CAISDSTGPNYGYTF.

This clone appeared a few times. The CDR3 region is CASSLGQTTDTQYF. The CDR3 region has the DNA TGCGCCAGCAGCTTGGGCCAGACGACAGATACGCAGTATTTT. This sequence joins TRBV5-1 and TRBJ2-3; no clear D. Trimming removed 0 bases from V and 3 bases from J, with 8 bases in between. CDR1 and CDR2 (germline): SGHRS, YFSETQ. The CDR3 covers 14 residues.

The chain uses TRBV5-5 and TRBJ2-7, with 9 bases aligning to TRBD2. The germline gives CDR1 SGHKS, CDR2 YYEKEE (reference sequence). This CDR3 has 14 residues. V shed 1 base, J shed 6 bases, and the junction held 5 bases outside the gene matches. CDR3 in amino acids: CASSLRVSGGEQYF. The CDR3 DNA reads TGTGCCAGCAGCTTGAGAGTTAGCGGGGGCGAGCAGTACTTC.

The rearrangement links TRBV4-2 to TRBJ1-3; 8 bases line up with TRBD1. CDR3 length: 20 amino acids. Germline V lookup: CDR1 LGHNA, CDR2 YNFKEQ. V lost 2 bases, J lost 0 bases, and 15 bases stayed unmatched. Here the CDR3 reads CASSQPQARDRRHSGNTIYF. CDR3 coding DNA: TGTGCCAGCAGCCAACCTCAAGCGAGGGACAGGCGACACTCTGGAAACACCATATATTTT.

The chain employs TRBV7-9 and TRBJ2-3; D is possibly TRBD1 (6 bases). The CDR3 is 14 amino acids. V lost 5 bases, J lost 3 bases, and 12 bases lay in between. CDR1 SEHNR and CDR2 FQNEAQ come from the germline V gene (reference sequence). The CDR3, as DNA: TGTGCCAGCAGCCCCCTAGGACAGACAGATACGCAGTATTTT. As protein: CASSPLGQTDTQYF.

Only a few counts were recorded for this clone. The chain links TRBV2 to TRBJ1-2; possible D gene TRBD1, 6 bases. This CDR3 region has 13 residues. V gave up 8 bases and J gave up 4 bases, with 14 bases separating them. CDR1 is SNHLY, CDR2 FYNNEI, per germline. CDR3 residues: CASSGDNFYGYTF. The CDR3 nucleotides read TGTGCCAGCTCTGGGGACAATTTCTATGGCTACACCTTC.

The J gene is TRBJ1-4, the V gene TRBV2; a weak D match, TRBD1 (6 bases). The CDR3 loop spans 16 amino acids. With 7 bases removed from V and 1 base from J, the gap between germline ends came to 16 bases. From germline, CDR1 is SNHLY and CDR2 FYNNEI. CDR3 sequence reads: CASTRGAHRTNEKLFF. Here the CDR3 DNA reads TGTGCCAGCACGAGGGGGGCGCATAGAACTAATGAAAAACTGTTTTTT.

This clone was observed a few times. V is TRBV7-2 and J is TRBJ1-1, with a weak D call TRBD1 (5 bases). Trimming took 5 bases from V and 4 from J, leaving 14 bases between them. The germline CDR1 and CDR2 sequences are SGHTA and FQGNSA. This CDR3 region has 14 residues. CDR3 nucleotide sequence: TGTGCCAGCAGCCCAAATTGGGGGGGCACTGAAGCTTTCTTT. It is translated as CASSPNWGGTEAFF.

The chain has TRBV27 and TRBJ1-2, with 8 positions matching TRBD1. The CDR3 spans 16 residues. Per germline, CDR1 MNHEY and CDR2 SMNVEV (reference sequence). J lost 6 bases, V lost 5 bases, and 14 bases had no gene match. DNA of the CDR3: TGTGCCAGCAGTCCGCAGGGGGCGGAAAAGTTTAATGGCTACACCTTC. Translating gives CASSPQGAEKFNGYTF.

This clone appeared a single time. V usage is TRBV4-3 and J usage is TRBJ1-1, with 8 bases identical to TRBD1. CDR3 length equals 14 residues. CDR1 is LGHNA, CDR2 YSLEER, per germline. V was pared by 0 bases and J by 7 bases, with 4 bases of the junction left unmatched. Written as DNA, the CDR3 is TGCGCCAGCAGCCAAGAGGCAGGGGGCAGTGAAGCTTTCTTT. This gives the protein CASSQEAGGSEAFF.

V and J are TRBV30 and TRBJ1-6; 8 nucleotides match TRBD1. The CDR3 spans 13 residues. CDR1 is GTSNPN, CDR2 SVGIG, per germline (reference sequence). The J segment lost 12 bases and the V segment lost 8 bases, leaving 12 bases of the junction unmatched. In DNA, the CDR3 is TGTGCCGGCGCACAGGGGGAATTCCGACCCCTCCACTTT. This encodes CAGAQGEFRPLHF.

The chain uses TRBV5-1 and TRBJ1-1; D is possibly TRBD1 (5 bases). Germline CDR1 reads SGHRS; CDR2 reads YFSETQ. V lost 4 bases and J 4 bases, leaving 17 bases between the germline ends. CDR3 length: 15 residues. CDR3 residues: CASSPPGLEFTEAFF. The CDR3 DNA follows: TGCGCCAGCAGCCCCCCGGGACTGGAGTTCACTGAAGCTTTCTTT. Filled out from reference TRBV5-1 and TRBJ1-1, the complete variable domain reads KAGVTQTPRYLIKTRGQQVTLSCSPISGHRSVSWYQQTPGQGLQFLFEYFSETQRNKGNFPGRFSGRQFSNSRSEMNVSTLELGDSALYLCASSPPGLEFTEAFFGQGTRLTVV.

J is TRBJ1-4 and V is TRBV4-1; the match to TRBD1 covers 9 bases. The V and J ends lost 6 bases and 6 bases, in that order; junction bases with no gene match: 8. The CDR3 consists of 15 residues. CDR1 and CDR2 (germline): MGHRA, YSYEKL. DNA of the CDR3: TGCGCCAGCAGAAGACAGGGGGTACAATATGAAAAACTGTTTTTT. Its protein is CASRRQGVQYEKLFF.

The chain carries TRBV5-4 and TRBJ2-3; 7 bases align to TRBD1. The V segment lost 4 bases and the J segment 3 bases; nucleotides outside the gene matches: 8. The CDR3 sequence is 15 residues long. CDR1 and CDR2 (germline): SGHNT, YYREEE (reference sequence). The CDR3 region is CASSLGGHLTDTQYF. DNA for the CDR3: TGTGCCAGCAGCCTAGGGGGCCACTTAACAGATACGCAGTATTTT.

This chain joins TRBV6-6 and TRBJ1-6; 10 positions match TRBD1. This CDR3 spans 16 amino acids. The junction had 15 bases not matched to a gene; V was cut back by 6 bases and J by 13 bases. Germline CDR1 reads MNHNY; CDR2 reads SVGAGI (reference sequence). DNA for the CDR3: TGTGCCAGCAGCCAAGAATTCCGGGACAGGGGCCCCCCCCTCCACTTT. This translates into CASSQEFRDRGPPLHF.

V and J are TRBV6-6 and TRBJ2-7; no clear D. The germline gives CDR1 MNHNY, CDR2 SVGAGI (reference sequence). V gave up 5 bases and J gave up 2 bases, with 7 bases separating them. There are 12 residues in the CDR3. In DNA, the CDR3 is TGTGCCAGCAGTCGGGCAGCCTACGAGCAGTACTTC. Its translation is CASSRAAYEQYF.

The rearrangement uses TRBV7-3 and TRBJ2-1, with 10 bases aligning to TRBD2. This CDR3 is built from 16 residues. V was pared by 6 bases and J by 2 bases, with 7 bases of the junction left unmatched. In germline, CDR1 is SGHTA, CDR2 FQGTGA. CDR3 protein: CASSTRTSGTYNEQFF. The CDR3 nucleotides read TGTGCCAGCAGTACCAGGACTAGCGGTACCTACAATGAGCAGTTCTTC.

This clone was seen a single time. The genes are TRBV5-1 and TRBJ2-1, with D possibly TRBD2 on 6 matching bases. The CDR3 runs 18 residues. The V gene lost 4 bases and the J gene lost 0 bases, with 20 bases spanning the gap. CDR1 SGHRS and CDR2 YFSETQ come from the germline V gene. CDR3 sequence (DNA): TGCGCCAGCAGCCCGAGCTACGGGACTGCAAGCTCCTACAATGAGCAGTTCTTC. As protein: CASSPSYGTASSYNEQFF.

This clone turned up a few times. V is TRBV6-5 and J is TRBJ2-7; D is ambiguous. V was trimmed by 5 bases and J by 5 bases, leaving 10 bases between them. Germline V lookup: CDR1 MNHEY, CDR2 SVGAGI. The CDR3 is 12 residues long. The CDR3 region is CASSDYMNEQYF. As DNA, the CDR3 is TGTGCCAGCAGTGATTATATGAACGAGCAGTACTTC.

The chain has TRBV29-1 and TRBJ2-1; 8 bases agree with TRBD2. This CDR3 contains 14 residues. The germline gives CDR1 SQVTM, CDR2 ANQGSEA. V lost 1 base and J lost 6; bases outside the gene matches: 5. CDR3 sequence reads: CSVEAAGAGNEQFF. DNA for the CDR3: TGCAGCGTTGAAGCAGCGGGGGCTGGCAATGAGCAGTTCTTC.

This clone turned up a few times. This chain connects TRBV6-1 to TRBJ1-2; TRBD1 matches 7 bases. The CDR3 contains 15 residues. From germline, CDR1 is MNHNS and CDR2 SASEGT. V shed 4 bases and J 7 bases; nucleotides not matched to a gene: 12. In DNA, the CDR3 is TGTGCCAGCAGTGGGGGGACAGAACCTCTTCCTGGCTACACCTTC. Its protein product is CASSGGTEPLPGYTF.

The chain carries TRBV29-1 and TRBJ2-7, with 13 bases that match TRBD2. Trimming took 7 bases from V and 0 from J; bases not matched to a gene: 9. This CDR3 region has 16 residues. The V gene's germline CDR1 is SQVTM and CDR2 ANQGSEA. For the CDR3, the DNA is TGCAGCGCTCTCGGGACTAGCGGGGCGAGCTCCTACGAGCAGTACTTC. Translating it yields CSALGTSGASSYEQYF.

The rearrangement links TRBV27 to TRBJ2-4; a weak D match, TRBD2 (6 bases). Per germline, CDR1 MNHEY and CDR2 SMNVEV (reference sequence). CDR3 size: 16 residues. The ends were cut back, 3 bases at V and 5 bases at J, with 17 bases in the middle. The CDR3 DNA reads TGTGCCAGCAGTTTTGGGCTAGCGAGTTCCCAAAACATTCAGTACTTC. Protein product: CASSFGLASSQNIQYF.